This T cell receptor beta chain originates from a study of T-cell reconstitution after alpha-beta-depleted transplantation in children. Germline CDR1 and CDR2: SGHVS and FNYEAQ. This CDR3 spans 15 amino acids. Trimming removed 2 bases at V and 0 bases at J, with 9 bases between. This clonotype was detected only a few times. Preparation of the TCRbeta library used unique molecular identifiers. MiXCR, applied by TCRdb to the PCR reads, yields one record per CDR3 protein. The sample holds 300,000 or so distinct CDR3 sequences, 9.5% to 10% seen once. Sequenced material: PBMCs from the stem cell graft donor, taken from the stem cell graft. The sequence was collected from a human donor who donated a stem cell graft to a child with SCID. J is TRBJ2-3 and V is TRBV7-6, with D uncertain. CDR3 in DNA: TGTGCCAGCAGCTTAAGGGCCACTAGCACAGATACGCAGTATTTT. This translates into CASSLRATSTDTQYF.